This TCR beta chain originates from a study of OX40 agonist ivuxolimab in advanced cancers. Trimming removed 5 bases from V and 0 bases from J; junction bases left unmatched: 11. The CDR3 loop spans 17 amino acids. In germline, CDR1 is MNHEY, CDR2 SMNVEV (reference sequence). Data came from immunoSEQ multiplex PCR; TCRdb stores just in-frame clones and leaves some out. The sample includes about 68,000 clones, over 80% of them seen just once. Here the sequenced sample was CD4+ or CD8+ T cells sorted from blood, taken in a trial of the OX40 agonist ivuxolimab. This clonotype was obtained from an adult with an advanced solid tumor such as melanoma, head and neck, liver or kidney cancer. The chain couples TRBV27 to TRBJ2-5; 8 bases line up with TRBD2. The CDR3 region has the DNA TGTGCCAGCAGTACAAAACTAGCGGAGACGTACCAAGAGACCCAGTACTTC. Protein product: CASSTKLAETYQETQYF.